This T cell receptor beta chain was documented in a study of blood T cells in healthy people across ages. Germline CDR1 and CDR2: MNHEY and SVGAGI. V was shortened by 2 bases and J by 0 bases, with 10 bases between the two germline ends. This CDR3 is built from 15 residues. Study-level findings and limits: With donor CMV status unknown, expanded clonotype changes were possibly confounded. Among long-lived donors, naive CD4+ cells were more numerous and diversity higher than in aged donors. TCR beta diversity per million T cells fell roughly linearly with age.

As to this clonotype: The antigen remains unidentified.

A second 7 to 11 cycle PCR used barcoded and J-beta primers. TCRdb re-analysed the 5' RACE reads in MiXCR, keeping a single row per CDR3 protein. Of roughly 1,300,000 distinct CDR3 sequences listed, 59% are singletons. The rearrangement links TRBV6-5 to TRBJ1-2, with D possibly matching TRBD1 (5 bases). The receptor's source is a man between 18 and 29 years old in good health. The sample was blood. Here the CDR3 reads CASSYTQTANYGYTF. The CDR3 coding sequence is TGTGCCAGCAGTTACACGCAGACAGCTAACTATGGCTACACCTTC.